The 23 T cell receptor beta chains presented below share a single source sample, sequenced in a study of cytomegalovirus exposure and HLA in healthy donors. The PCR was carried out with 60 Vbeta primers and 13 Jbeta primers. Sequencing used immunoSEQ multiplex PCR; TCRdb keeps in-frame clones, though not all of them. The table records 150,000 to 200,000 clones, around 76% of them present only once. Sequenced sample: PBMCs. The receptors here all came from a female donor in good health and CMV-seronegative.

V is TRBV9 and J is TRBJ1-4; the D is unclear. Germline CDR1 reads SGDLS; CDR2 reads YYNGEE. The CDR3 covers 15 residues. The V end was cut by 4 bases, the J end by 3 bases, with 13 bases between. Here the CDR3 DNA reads TGTGCCAGCAGCTTAAGGACTGCTTCTAATGAAAAACTGTTTTTT. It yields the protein CASSLRTASNEKLFF.

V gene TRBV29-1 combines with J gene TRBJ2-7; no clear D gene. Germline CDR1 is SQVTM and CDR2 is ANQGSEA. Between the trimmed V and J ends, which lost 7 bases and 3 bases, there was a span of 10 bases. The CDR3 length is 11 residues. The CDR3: CSGFSGYEQYF. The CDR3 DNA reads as TGCAGCGGTTTCTCGGGCTACGAGCAGTACTTC.

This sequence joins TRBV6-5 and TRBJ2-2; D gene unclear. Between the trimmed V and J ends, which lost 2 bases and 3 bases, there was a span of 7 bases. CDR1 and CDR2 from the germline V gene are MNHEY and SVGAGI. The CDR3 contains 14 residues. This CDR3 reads CASSYPDYTGELFF. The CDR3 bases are TGTGCCAGCAGTTACCCCGACTACACCGGGGAGCTGTTTTTT.

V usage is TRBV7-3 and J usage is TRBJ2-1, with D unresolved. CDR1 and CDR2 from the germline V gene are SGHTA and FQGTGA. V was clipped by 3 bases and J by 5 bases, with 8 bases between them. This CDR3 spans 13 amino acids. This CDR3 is CASSFSVDNEQFF. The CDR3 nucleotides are TGTGCCAGCAGCTTTAGTGTGGACAATGAGCAGTTCTTC.

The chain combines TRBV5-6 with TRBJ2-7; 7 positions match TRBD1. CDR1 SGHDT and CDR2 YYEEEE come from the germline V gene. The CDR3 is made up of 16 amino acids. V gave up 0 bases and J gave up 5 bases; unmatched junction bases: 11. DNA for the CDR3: TGTGCCAGCAGCTTGGGGGACCTGACAGGGATTGACGAGCAGTACTTC. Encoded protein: CASSLGDLTGIDEQYF.

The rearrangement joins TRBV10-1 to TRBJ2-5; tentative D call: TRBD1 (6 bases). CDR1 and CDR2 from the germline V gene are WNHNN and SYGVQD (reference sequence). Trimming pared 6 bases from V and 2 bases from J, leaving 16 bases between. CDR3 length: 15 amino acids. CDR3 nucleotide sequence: TGCGCCAGCAGAGATCAGGGGACAATACAAGAGACCCAGTACTTC. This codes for CASRDQGTIQETQYF.

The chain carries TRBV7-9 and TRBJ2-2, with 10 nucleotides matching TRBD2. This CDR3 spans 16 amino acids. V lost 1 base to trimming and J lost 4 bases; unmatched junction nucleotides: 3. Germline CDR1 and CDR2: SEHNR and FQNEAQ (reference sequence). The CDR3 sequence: CASSLDRLAGTGELFF. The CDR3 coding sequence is TGTGCCAGCAGCTTAGATCGACTAGCGGGCACCGGGGAGCTGTTTTTT.

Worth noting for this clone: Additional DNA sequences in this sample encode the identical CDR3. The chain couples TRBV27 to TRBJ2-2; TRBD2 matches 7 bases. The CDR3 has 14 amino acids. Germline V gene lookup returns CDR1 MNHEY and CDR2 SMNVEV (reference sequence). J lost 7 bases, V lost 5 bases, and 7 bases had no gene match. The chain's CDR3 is CASSGGLGLGELFF. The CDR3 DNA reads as TGTGCCAGCAGTGGAGGACTAGGTCTCGGGGAGCTGTTTTTT.

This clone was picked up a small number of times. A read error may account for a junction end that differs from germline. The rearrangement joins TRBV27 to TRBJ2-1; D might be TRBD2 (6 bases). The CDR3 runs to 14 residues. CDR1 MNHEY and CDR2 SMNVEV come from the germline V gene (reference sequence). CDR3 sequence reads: CASRFGLLYNEQFF. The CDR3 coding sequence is TGTGCCAGCCGTTTTGGACTACTCTACAATGAGCAGTTCTTC.

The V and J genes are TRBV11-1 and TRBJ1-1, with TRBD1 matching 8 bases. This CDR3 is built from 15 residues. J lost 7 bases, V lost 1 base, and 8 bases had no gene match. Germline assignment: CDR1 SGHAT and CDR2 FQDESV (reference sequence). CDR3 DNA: TGTGCCAGCAGCTTAGAACCGGACAGGGTCGTTGAAGCTTTCTTT. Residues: CASSLEPDRVVEAFF.

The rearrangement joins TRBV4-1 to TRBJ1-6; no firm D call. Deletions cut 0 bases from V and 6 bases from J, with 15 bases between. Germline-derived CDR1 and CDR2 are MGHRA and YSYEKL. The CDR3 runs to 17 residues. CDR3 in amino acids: CASSQDSMPQSNSPLHF. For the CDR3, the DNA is TGCGCCAGCAGCCAAGACTCTATGCCACAGAGTAATTCACCCCTCCACTTT.

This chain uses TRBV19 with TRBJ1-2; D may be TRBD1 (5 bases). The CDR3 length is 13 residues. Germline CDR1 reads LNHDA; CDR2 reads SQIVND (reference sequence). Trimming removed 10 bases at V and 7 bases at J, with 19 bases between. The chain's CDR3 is CATPRWQGGGYTF. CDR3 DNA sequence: TGTGCCACCCCAAGGTGGCAGGGAGGTGGCTACACCTTC.

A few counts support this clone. The CDR3 region is CASSLLGLAVTYEQYF. Here the CDR3 DNA reads TGCGCCAGCAGCTTACTCGGACTAGCTGTGACCTACGAGCAGTACTTC. The chain has TRBV5-1 and TRBJ2-7; 8 bases match TRBD2. Trimming at V came to 2 bases and at J to 2 bases, leaving 9 bases not matched to a gene. From germline, CDR1 is SGHRS and CDR2 YFSETQ. The CDR3 has 16 amino acids.

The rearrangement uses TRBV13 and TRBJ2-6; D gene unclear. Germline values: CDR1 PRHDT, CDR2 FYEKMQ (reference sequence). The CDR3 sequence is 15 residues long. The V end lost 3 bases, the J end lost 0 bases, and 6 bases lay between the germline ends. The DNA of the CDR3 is TGTGCCAGCAGCTTCATTAGCTCTGGGGCCAACGTCCTGACTTTC. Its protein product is CASSFISSGANVLTF.

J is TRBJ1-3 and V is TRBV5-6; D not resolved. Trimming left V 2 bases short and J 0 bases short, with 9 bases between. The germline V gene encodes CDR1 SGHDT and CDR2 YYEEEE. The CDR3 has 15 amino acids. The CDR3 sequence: CASSFERGSGNTIYF. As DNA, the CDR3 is TGTGCCAGCAGCTTTGAACGGGGCTCTGGAAACACCATATATTTT.

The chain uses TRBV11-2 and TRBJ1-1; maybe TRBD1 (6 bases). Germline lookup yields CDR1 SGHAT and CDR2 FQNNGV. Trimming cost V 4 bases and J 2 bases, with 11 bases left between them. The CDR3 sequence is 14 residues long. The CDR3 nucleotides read TGTGCCAGCAGCTGGACAGCCGGAAACACTGAAGCTTTCTTT. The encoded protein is CASSWTAGNTEAFF.

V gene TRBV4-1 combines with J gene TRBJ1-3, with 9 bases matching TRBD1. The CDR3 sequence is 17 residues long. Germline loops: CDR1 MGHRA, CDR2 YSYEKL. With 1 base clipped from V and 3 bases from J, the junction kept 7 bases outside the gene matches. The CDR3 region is CASSQAWGQGVGNTIYF. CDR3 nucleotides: TGCGCCAGCAGCCAAGCCTGGGGACAGGGTGTTGGAAACACCATATATTTT.

The CDR3 reads CASQRRGGINQPQHF. CDR3 nucleotides: TGTGCCAGTCAACGCCGAGGAGGGATTAATCAGCCCCAGCATTTT. The chain carries TRBV19 and TRBJ1-5; unclear D gene. CDR1 is LNHDA and CDR2 is SQIVND in the germline V gene (reference sequence). V was shortened by 8 bases and J by 4 bases, with 18 bases between the two germline ends. The CDR3 length is 15 residues.

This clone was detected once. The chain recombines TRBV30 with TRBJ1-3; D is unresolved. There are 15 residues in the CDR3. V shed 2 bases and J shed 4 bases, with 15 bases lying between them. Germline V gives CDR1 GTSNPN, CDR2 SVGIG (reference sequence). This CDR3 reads CAWSPRVKLGNTIYF. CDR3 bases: TGTGCCTGGAGTCCTCGAGTAAAGTTAGGAAACACCATATATTTT.

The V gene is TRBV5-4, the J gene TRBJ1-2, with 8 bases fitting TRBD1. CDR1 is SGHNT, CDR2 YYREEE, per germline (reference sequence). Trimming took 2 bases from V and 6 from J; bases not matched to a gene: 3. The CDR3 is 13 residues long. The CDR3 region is CASSLEQGDGYTF. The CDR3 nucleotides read TGTGCCAGCAGCTTAGAACAGGGGGATGGCTACACCTTC.

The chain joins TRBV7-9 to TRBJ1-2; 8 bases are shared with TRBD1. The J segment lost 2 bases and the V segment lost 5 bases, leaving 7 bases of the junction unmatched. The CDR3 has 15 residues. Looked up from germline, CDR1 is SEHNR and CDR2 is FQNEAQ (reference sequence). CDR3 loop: CASSVGQGRNYGYTF. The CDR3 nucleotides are TGTGCCAGCAGCGTAGGACAGGGTAGAAACTATGGCTACACCTTC. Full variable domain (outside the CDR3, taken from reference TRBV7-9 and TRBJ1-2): DTGVSQNPRHKITKRGQNVTFRCDPISEHNRLYWYRQTLGQGPEFLTYFQNEAQLEKSRLLSDRFSAERPKGSFSTLEIQRTEQGDSAMYLCASSVGQGRNYGYTFGSGTRLTVV.

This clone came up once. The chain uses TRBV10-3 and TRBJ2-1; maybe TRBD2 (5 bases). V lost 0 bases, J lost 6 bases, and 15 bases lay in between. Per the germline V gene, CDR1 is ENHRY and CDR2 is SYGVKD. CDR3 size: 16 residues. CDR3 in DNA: TGTGCCATCAGTGAGTCGTGGGGAACGGGAATCAATGAGCAGTTCTTC. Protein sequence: CAISESWGTGINEQFF.

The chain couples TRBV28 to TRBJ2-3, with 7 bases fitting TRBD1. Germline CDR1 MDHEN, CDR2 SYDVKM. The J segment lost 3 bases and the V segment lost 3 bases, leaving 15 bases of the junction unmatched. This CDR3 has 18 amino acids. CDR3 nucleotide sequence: TGTGCCAGCAGTTTCTTAACAGGGGCTCCCGCATCGACAGATACGCAGTATTTT. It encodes CASSFLTGAPASTDTQYF.